These 31 T cell receptor beta chains originate from one sample sequenced in a study of OX40 agonist ivuxolimab in advanced cancers. Data came from immunoSEQ multiplex PCR; TCRdb stores just in-frame clones and leaves some out. The repertoire holds approximately 19,000 clones, with 86% as singletons. The sample was CD4+ or CD8+ T cells sorted from blood, taken in a trial of the OX40 agonist ivuxolimab. Receptors originate from an adult with an advanced solid tumor such as melanoma, head and neck, liver or kidney cancer.

V is TRBV5-1 and J is TRBJ2-7; tentatively, D is TRBD1 (6 bases). The CDR3 spans 14 residues. Germline V gene sequence: CDR1 SGHRS, CDR2 YFSETQ. The V end lost 0 bases, the J end lost 5 bases, and 12 bases lay between the germline ends. CDR3 in amino acids: CASSLGQGLHEQYF. The CDR3 DNA reads as TGCGCCAGCAGCTTGGGGCAGGGGCTCCACGAGCAGTACTTC.

The chain employs TRBV19 and TRBJ2-7; perhaps TRBD1 as D (5 bases). This CDR3 contains 15 residues. Germline assignment: CDR1 LNHDA and CDR2 SQIVND (reference sequence). The V end was cut by 7 bases, the J end by 2 bases, with 18 bases between. CDR3 sequence reads: CASNPGLLSPYEQYF. The DNA for the CDR3 is TGTGCCAGTAACCCAGGGCTCTTATCCCCCTACGAGCAGTACTTC.

This clone was seen only once. The chain links TRBV5-1 to TRBJ2-7, with D possibly TRBD1 on 5 matching bases. The CDR3 is 11 residues long. V dropped 5 bases and J dropped 6 bases, with 9 bases sitting between them. The germline CDR1 and CDR2 sequences are SGHRS and YFSETQ. As DNA, the CDR3 is TGCGCCAGCAGGGTAACAGGCGAGCAGTACTTC. This codes for CASRVTGEQYF.

This sequence joins TRBV27 and TRBJ2-3, with 7 nucleotides matching TRBD2. Germline-derived CDR1 and CDR2 are MNHEY and SMNVEV (reference sequence). Losses at the gene ends were 6 bases for V and 0 bases for J; bases not matched to a gene: 3. CDR3 length: 14 amino acids. The CDR3 region has the DNA TGTGCCAGCAGGGTGGGAGGGAGCACAGATACGCAGTATTTT. Its protein product is CASRVGGSTDTQYF.

This CDR3 reads CATRVGGGAGNEQFF. In DNA form, the CDR3 reads TGTGCCACCCGGGTAGGCGGGGGGGCGGGTAATGAGCAGTTCTTC. The chain has TRBV19 and TRBJ2-1; TRBD2 aligns across 9 bases. V shed 10 bases, J shed 7 bases, and the junction held 14 bases outside the gene matches. This CDR3 contains 15 residues. Looked up from germline, CDR1 is LNHDA and CDR2 is SQIVND (reference sequence).

This clone turned up a few times. The gene calls are TRBV7-9 and TRBJ1-1; D may be TRBD1 (5 bases). Trimming pared 8 bases from V and 0 bases from J, leaving 7 bases between. Germline V gene data show CDR1 as SEHNR and CDR2 as FQNEAQ (reference sequence). CDR3 length: 12 residues. CDR3 protein: CASWGMNTEAFF. As DNA, the CDR3 is TGTGCCAGCTGGGGGATGAACACTGAAGCTTTCTTT.

The rearrangement joins TRBV4-2 to TRBJ2-3; D remains unclear. This CDR3 contains 17 residues. Trimming cost V 0 bases and J 0 bases, with 13 bases left between them. CDR1 LGHNA and CDR2 YNFKEQ come from the germline V gene. DNA of the CDR3: TGTGCCAGCAGCCAAGATGGTGTGGTTCCTAGCACAGATACGCAGTATTTT. Its protein product is CASSQDGVVPSTDTQYF.

This clone was detected only once. The rearrangement links TRBV6-6 to TRBJ2-1, with 8 bases fitting TRBD2. The CDR3 totals 15 residues. The V gene end was trimmed by 6 bases and the J gene end by 3 bases; junction bases not matched to a gene: 7. Germline lookup yields CDR1 MNHNY and CDR2 SVGAGI (reference sequence). The CDR3 sequence: CASRPSGSGYNEQFF. CDR3 DNA sequence: TGTGCCAGCAGACCCAGCGGGAGTGGCTACAATGAGCAGTTCTTC.

The chain joins TRBV19 to TRBJ2-5; D call uncertain. The V end lost 3 bases, the J end lost 1 base, and 9 bases lay between the germline ends. Germline V gene data show CDR1 as LNHDA and CDR2 as SQIVND (reference sequence). The CDR3 runs to 14 residues. The CDR3 DNA follows: TGTGCCAGTAGTATCTGGTCGGGCCAAGAGACCCAGTACTTC. This translates into CASSIWSGQETQYF.

Judged by abundance, this clone is medium-sized (0.01 to 0.1%). The chain couples TRBV29-1 to TRBJ2-7; 10 bases fit TRBD1. Per germline, CDR1 SQVTM and CDR2 ANQGSEA. J lost 3 bases, V lost 0 bases, and 8 bases had no gene match. The CDR3 is 16 amino acids. Here the CDR3 DNA reads TGCAGCGTTGAAGAAGAGGACCGGGACAGGGGCTACGAGCAGTACTTC. As protein: CSVEEEDRDRGYEQYF.

The chain combines TRBV2 with TRBJ2-1; D is possibly TRBD1 (5 bases). The V end was cut by 6 bases, the J end by 2 bases, with 11 bases between. CDR1 and CDR2 (germline): SNHLY, FYNNEI. This CDR3 has 14 amino acids. Here the CDR3 DNA reads TGTGCCAGCAGGAGCAGGGATGCCTACAATGAGCAGTTCTTC. Translation gives CASRSRDAYNEQFF. Full variable domain (rest looked up from reference TRBV2 and TRBJ2-1): EPEVTQTPSHQVTQMGQEVILRCVPISNHLYFYWYRQILGQKVEFLVSFYNNEISEKSEIFDDQFSVERPDGSNFTLKIRSTKLEDSAMYFCASRSRDAYNEQFFGPGTRLTVL.

The chain carries TRBV6-6 and TRBJ2-7; 9 nucleotides match TRBD1. The germline V gene encodes CDR1 MNHNY and CDR2 SVGAGI (reference sequence). The length of the CDR3 is 14 residues. V lost 4 bases to trimming and J lost 5 bases; unmatched junction nucleotides: 6. CDR3 loop: CASSSRTGDNEQYF. CDR3 DNA sequence: TGTGCCAGCAGTTCGAGGACAGGGGACAACGAGCAGTACTTC.

V is TRBV19 and J is TRBJ1-5; 9 bases match TRBD1. V trimming: 5 bases; J trimming: 5 bases; junction bases outside the gene matches: 22. The CDR3 extends over 20 amino acids. Germline loops: CDR1 LNHDA, CDR2 SQIVND (reference sequence). The CDR3 sequence is CASSHRGKAFRDREDQPQHF. CDR3 in DNA: TGTGCCAGTAGTCACCGGGGGAAGGCGTTCCGGGACAGGGAGGATCAGCCCCAGCATTTT. Complete variable domain (other parts from reference TRBV19 and TRBJ1-5): DGGITQSPKYLFRKEGQNVTLSCEQNLNHDAMYWYRQDPGQGLRLIYYSQIVNDFQKGDIAEGYSVSREKKESFPLTVTSAQKNPTAFYLCASSHRGKAFRDREDQPQHFGDGTRLSIL.

The CDR3 spells CASSEGIYNEQFF. CDR3 in DNA: TGTGCCAGTAGTGAAGGGATTTACAATGAGCAGTTCTTC. The chain joins TRBV19 to TRBJ2-1; no definite D call. From germline, CDR1 is LNHDA and CDR2 SQIVND (reference sequence). The CDR3 runs 13 residues. V lost 5 bases and J lost 4, with 9 bases in between.

The chain couples TRBV11-2 to TRBJ2-5; the D gene is possibly TRBD2 (7 bases). Trimming removed 6 bases from V and 4 bases from J, with 15 bases in between. Germline CDR1 is SGHAT and CDR2 is FQNNGV. The CDR3 consists of 14 residues. The CDR3 sequence: CASSSLGGGETQYF. As DNA, the CDR3 is TGTGCCAGCAGTTCCTTGGGAGGGGGAGAGACCCAGTACTTC.

The chain links TRBV27 to TRBJ1-1, with 8 nucleotides matching TRBD1. This CDR3 is built from 13 residues. The germline V gene has CDR1 MNHEY and CDR2 SMNVEV (reference sequence). The J segment lost 3 bases and the V segment lost 9 bases, leaving 6 bases of the junction unmatched. CDR3 amino acids: CASGQGRYTEAFF. The CDR3 DNA reads as TGTGCCAGTGGACAGGGCAGGTACACTGAAGCTTTCTTT.

J is TRBJ2-4 and V is TRBV7-9; D is ambiguous. The CDR3 is 16 amino acids. Trimming stripped 5 bases from V and 1 base from J, with 15 bases between. Germline CDR1 is SEHNR and CDR2 is FQNEAQ (reference sequence). The CDR3 sequence: CASSPNLLSAKNIQYF. The CDR3 DNA reads TGTGCCAGCAGCCCAAATTTGCTTTCGGCCAAAAACATTCAGTACTTC. The full variable domain, with the rest looked up from reference TRBV7-9 and TRBJ2-4, is DTGVSQNPRHKITKRGQNVTFRCDPISEHNRLYWYRQTLGQGPEFLTYFQNEAQLEKSRLLSDRFSAERPKGSFSTLEIQRTEQGDSAMYLCASSPNLLSAKNIQYFGAGTRLSVL.

The V and J genes are TRBV7-9 and TRBJ2-3; D unclear. CDR3 length equals 15 residues. Between the trimmed V and J ends, which lost 1 base and 2 bases, there was a span of 10 bases. Germline CDR1 and CDR2: SEHNR and FQNEAQ (reference sequence). CDR3 nucleotides: TGTGCCAGCAGCTTAGGTGTACGGATCACAGATACGCAGTATTTT. Protein: CASSLGVRITDTQYF.

The chain combines TRBV11-2 with TRBJ2-2; unclear D gene. The V gene's germline CDR1 is SGHAT and CDR2 FQNNGV. The CDR3 extends over 11 amino acids. The V end lost 3 bases, the J end lost 7 bases, and 3 bases lay between the germline ends. CDR3 nucleotide sequence: TGTGCCAGCAGCTTTCGCGGGGAGCTGTTTTTT. Translating it yields CASSFRGELFF.

As concerns this clone: The sample holds other DNA sequences that translate to the same CDR3. The chain has TRBV19 and TRBJ1-3; D gene unclear. V shed 7 bases and J shed 2 bases, with 3 bases lying between them. The CDR3 totals 11 residues. Germline CDR1 and CDR2: LNHDA and SQIVND (reference sequence). The CDR3 bases are TGTGCCAGTATTGCTGGAAACACCATATATTTT. Its protein product is CASIAGNTIYF.

This clone appeared a few times. V usage is TRBV9 and J usage is TRBJ2-3; TRBD1 aligns across 8 bases. Trimming at V came to 3 bases and at J to 4 bases, leaving 4 bases not matched to a gene. Germline V gene data show CDR1 as SGDLS and CDR2 as YYNGEE. The CDR3 length is 14 residues. The CDR3 loop reads CASSAGQGPDTQYF. Written as DNA, the CDR3 is TGTGCCAGCAGCGCCGGACAGGGTCCAGATACGCAGTATTTT.

The chain links TRBV19 to TRBJ2-1; D possibly matches TRBD1 or TRBD2 (5 bases each). Trimming left V 1 base short and J 7 bases short, with 8 bases between. The CDR3 totals 13 residues. Germline V CDR1 and CDR2: LNHDA, SQIVND (reference sequence). The CDR3 sequence is CASSIVWGNEQFF. The DNA of the CDR3 is TGTGCCAGTAGTATAGTGTGGGGGAATGAGCAGTTCTTC.

This rearrangement joins TRBV4-1 to TRBJ2-1; 9 bases are shared with TRBD1. The CDR3 sequence is 13 residues long. CDR1 and CDR2 from the germline V gene are MGHRA and YSYEKL. J was trimmed by 4 bases and V by 6 bases; bases with no gene match: 1. For the CDR3, the DNA is TGCGCCAGCAGGGGACAGGGTTACAATGAGCAGTTCTTC. Translation: CASRGQGYNEQFF.

The chain combines TRBV9 with TRBJ1-4; no clear D. V was pared by 0 bases and J by 0 bases, with 6 bases between. CDR1 and CDR2 from the germline V gene are SGDLS and YYNGEE. CDR3 length: 15 residues. CDR3 nucleotide sequence: TGTGCCAGCAGCGTAGAGGCCGCAACTAATGAAAAACTGTTTTTT. Amino acid sequence: CASSVEAATNEKLFF.

The CDR3 loop is CATSGLWGSVGEQYF. The CDR3 DNA reads TGTGCCACCTCTGGACTTTGGGGTTCGGTAGGCGAGCAGTACTTC. The chain combines TRBV28 with TRBJ2-7; TRBD2 might be the D (5 bases). The CDR3 is made up of 15 amino acids. Deletions cut 10 bases from V and 6 bases from J, with 25 bases between. Germline loops: CDR1 MDHEN, CDR2 SYDVKM.

This chain links TRBV7-9 with TRBJ2-1, with D possibly called TRBD1 or TRBD2 (5 bases each). The CDR3 spans 16 residues. Germline loops: CDR1 SEHNR, CDR2 FQNEAQ (reference sequence). V shed 5 bases and J shed 4 bases, with 18 bases lying between them. The CDR3 sequence: CASSRLGERVYNEQFF. CDR3 nucleotide sequence: TGTGCCAGCAGCCGCCTAGGGGAGAGGGTATACAATGAGCAGTTCTTC.

The chain uses TRBV7-4 and TRBJ2-1, with D unresolved. Trimming removed 1 base at V and 0 bases at J, with 1 base between. The CDR3 is 13 residues long. The germline CDR1 and CDR2 sequences are SGHVT and SQSDAQ. CDR3 DNA sequence: TGTGCCAGCAGCTTAGACTCCTACAATGAGCAGTTCTTC. Amino acids: CASSLDSYNEQFF.

The rearrangement links TRBV9 to TRBJ2-6, with 7 bases matching TRBD2. V shed 1 base, J shed 0 bases, and the junction held 13 bases outside the gene matches. Germline assignment: CDR1 SGDLS and CDR2 YYNGEE. CDR3 length equals 20 residues. The CDR3 reads CASSVKILADPDSGANVLTF. The CDR3 nucleotides read TGTGCCAGCAGCGTAAAAATCCTAGCGGATCCAGACTCTGGGGCCAACGTCCTGACTTTC.

The J gene is TRBJ1-2, the V gene TRBV28; TRBD1 matches 8 bases. Trimming took 5 bases from V and 3 from J; bases not matched to a gene: 5. CDR1 and CDR2 (germline): MDHEN, SYDVKM. The CDR3 is 14 amino acids. As DNA, the CDR3 is TGTGCCAGCAGTCGCGGACAGGGAGACTATGGCTACACCTTC. This translates into CASSRGQGDYGYTF.

The chain couples TRBV2 to TRBJ1-1; D gene uncertain. The germline V and J ends were trimmed by 0 bases and 6 bases, with 11 bases remaining between them. This CDR3 has 14 amino acids. Germline CDR1 and CDR2: SNHLY and FYNNEI. CDR3 coding DNA: TGTGCCAGCAGTGAAGCGCCGGAAGATCCTGAAGCTTTCTTT. Protein product: CASSEAPEDPEAFF.

The chain employs TRBV19 and TRBJ2-7; D is perhaps TRBD2 (6 bases). V lost 1 base to trimming and J lost 0 bases, with 13 bases between them. CDR1 and CDR2 from the germline V gene are LNHDA and SQIVND (reference sequence). The CDR3 runs to 16 residues. As DNA, the CDR3 is TGTGCCAGTAGTATAGCCGCGGGACTTGCCTCCTACGAGCAGTACTTC. This translates into CASSIAAGLASYEQYF.